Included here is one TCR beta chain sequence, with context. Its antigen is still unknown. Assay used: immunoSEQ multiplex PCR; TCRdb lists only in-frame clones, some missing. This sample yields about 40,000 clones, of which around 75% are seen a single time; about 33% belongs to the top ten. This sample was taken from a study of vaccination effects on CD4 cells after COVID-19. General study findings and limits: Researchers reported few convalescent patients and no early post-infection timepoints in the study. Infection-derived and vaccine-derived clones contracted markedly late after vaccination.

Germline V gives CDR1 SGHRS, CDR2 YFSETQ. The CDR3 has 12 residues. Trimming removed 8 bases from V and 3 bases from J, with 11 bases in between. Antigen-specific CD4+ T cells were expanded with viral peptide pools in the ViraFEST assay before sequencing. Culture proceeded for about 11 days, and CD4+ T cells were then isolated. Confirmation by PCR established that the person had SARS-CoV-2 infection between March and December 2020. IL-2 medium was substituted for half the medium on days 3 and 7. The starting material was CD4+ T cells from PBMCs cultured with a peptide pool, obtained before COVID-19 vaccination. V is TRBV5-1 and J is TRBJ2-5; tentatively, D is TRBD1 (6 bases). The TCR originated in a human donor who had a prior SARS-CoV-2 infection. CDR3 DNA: TGCGCCAGTAGGGACACTGAAGAGACCCAGTACTTC. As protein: CASRDTEETQYF.